The T cell receptor beta chain under discussion was sequenced for a study of PD-1 blockade in classical Hodgkin lymphoma. In the study overall: Nivolumab was given intravenously to patients at 3 mg/kg every 2 weeks.

The assay was immunoSEQ multiplex PCR, and TCRdb's table has in-frame clones only and misses some. This table has 90,000 to 100,000 clones, roughly 73% appearing once. General study points: Complete responders entered with baseline diversity on par with newly diagnosed patients, the results showed. TCR diversity rose significantly by C4D1 in CD4+ but not CD8+ cells. Newly diagnosed patients were said to have less baseline TCR diversity than healthy donors did.

Concerning this clone itself: As yet, its antigen is unknown.

The V segment lost 2 bases and the J segment 7 bases; nucleotides outside the gene matches: 7. Germline assignment: CDR1 SGHAT and CDR2 FQDESV (reference sequence). The CDR3 loop spans 15 amino acids. Time point denoted: cycle 4 day 1 (C4D1), after about 6 weeks of nivolumab. Patients all relapsed after autologous stem cell transplantation, and there was variation in brentuximab vedotin exposure. Sequenced material: peripheral blood mononuclear cells (PBMCs), taken before the fourth cycle of nivolumab. The genes are TRBV11-1 and TRBJ2-7; 11 bases map to TRBD2. The receptor comes from a human donor with classical Hodgkin lymphoma. The chain's CDR3 is CASSLQASGGSEQYF. As DNA, the CDR3 is TGTGCCAGCAGCTTACAGGCTAGCGGGGGGAGTGAGCAGTACTTC.